Listed below are T cell receptor beta chains from one sample, sequenced in a study of blood T cell repertoires in COVID-19. TCRdb keeps only in-frame clones here, not all; method: immunoSEQ multiplex PCR. The table shows 35,000 to 50,000 clones, with 65% to 85% occurring only once. The sequenced sample consisted of peripheral blood. The receptors shown here come from a woman aged 80 or over with acute or convalescent COVID-19. Both conserved end residues are trimmed from each CDR3. Rows give clone size only sometimes, using once, few, many, or a class for an expanded clone.

CDR3aa	abundance	len	v_gene	j_gene
ASSEKGGVGQPQH	NA	13	TRBV25-1	TRBJ1-5
SVEWTGADTQY	NA	11	TRBV29-1	TRBJ2-3
ASSVVTYPTDTQY	NA	13	TRBV9	TRBJ2-3
ASSQAGGTEAF	NA	11	TRBV9	TRBJ1-1
ASSITSGGAGSDTQY	NA	15	TRBV19	TRBJ2-3
ASSYSRSQETQY	NA	12	TRBV6-6	TRBJ2-5
ASSEVGGAAYGYT	NA	13	TRBV6-1	TRBJ1-2
ASGSGGGNTIY	NA	11	TRBV6-5	TRBJ1-3
ATSRGSPGELF	NA	11	TRBV15	TRBJ2-2
ASSFTTGTGGAYSPLH	NA	16	TRBV19	TRBJ1-6
ASSEGIGRKNSYNSPLH	few	17	TRBV6-1	TRBJ1-6
AWSGPGIVINTEAF	NA	14	TRBV30	TRBJ1-1
ASSPSLTGPETQY	NA	13	TRBV4-1	TRBJ2-5
ASSPDSVMAQPQH	NA	13	TRBV2	TRBJ1-5
ATTNPGGVRYGYT	NA	13	TRBV19	TRBJ1-2
ASSLDGLAQY	NA	10	TRBV7-9	TRBJ2-7
ASSEAGGGYT	once	10	TRBV6-4	TRBJ1-2
ASSEALLRGISGDTQY	NA	16	TRBV2	TRBJ2-3
ASSSSPGQPQH	few	11	TRBV9	TRBJ1-5
ASVGTGGYEQY	NA	11	TRBV3-1/TRBV3-2	TRBJ2-7
ASRIAGLTGELF	NA	12	TRBV10-2	TRBJ2-2
AWNTGTIGELF	NA	11	TRBV30	TRBJ2-2
ASRSLAGNYNEQF	NA	13	TRBV6-5	TRBJ2-1
ASSLHQGSKSGAF	NA	13	TRBV28	TRBJ1-1
ASSIGTSGGAETQY	NA	14	TRBV9	TRBJ2-5
ASRTFRQGNGNTIY	NA	14	TRBV19	TRBJ1-3
ASSSNTDTQY	NA	10	TRBV12-3/TRBV12-4	TRBJ2-3
ASSYQGLLNTEAF	NA	13	TRBV6-5	TRBJ1-1
ASSPDRGPTEAF	NA	12	TRBV18	TRBJ1-1
ASSQSGTVEYGYT	NA	13	TRBV27	TRBJ1-2
ASRQGSGNTIY	NA	11	TRBV2	TRBJ1-3
SARRGYEQY	NA	9	TRBV20-1	TRBJ2-7
ASSLAGGGEAF	NA	11	TRBV5-1	TRBJ1-1
ASSQAGRGARETQY	once	14	TRBV3-1/TRBV3-2	TRBJ2-5
ASSIEKGMGQPQH	NA	13	TRBV19	TRBJ1-5
ASSIVYGSGSPYEQY	NA	15	TRBV19	TRBJ2-7
ASRPRSGTETQY	NA	12	TRBV27	TRBJ2-5
ASSLATPGSSRTDTQY	NA	16	TRBV5-1	TRBJ2-3
ASSGKGGGLSSPLH	once	14	TRBV2	TRBJ1-6
ASSLAPTRDALAKNIQY	NA	17	TRBV7-9	TRBJ2-4
ASARDYNSPLH	NA	11	TRBV25-1	TRBJ1-6
ASSETLSSGSTDTQY	NA	15	TRBV4-2	TRBJ2-3